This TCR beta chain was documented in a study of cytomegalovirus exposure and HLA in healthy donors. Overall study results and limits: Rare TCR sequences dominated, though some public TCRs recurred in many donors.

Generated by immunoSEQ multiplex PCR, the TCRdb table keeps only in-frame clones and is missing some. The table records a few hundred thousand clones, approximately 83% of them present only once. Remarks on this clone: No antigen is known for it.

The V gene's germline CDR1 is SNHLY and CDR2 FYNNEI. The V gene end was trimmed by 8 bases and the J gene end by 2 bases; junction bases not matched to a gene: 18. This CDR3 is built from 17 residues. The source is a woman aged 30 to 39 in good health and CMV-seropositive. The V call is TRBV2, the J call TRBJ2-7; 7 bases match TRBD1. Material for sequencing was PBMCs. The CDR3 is CASANPEGTVKAYEQYF. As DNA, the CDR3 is TGTGCCAGCGCGAACCCTGAGGGGACAGTGAAGGCCTACGAGCAGTACTTC. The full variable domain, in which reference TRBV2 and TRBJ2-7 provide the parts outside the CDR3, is EPEVTQTPSHQVTQMGQEVILRCVPISNHLYFYWYRQILGQKVEFLVSFYNNEISEKSEIFDDQFSVERPDGSNFTLKIRSTKLEDSAMYFCASANPEGTVKAYEQYFGPGTRLTVT.